This T cell receptor (beta chain) was documented in a study of blood T cell repertoires in COVID-19. About the study: Some COVID-19 samples were acute and others convalescent; all came from the United States, Italy and Spain. T cells, B-cell-depleted T cells, or PBMCs provided the cDNA or gDNA that served as material.

Methods used by the authors: Nucleated cell counts were estimated from reference gene primer amplification. Some clones are missing from TCRdb's copy, which holds only in-frame ones; the method was immunoSEQ multiplex PCR. V and J calls and clone size are copied from that table; D and trimming were computed from the DNA. The table has a few hundred thousand clones, about nine tenths seen once. The CDR3 has 11 amino acids. The chain couples TRBV23-1 to TRBJ1-5; TRBD1 is a possible D gene (5 bases). The J call is in doubt because the DNA end fits TRBJ2-3 better. TRBV23-1 qualifies as an ORF whose function is uncertain. Sequencing used peripheral blood. This receptor was identified in a man over 45 with active or convalescent COVID-19. This CDR3 reads CASSQGQPQYF. Here the CDR3 DNA reads TGCGCCAGCAGTCAGGGGCAGCCCCAGTATTTT.